The 17 T cell receptor beta chains reported below all come from one sample, sequenced in a study of blood T cell repertoires in COVID-19. Sequenced by immunoSEQ multiplex PCR; TCRdb stores in-frame clones only, minus some. This table holds 130,000 to 150,000 clones, approximately 81% found once. The sample was peripheral blood. These receptors originate from a human donor with acute or convalescent COVID-19. The donor label of this sample is uncertain.

The rearrangement joins TRBV29-1 to TRBJ1-2; 8 nucleotides match TRBD1. Per the germline V gene, CDR1 is SQVTM and CDR2 is ANQGSEA. V dropped 6 bases and J dropped 7; count of bases not matched to a gene: 10. The CDR3 extends over 13 amino acids. CDR3 residues: CSVLTGQGGGYTF. The CDR3 DNA reads as TGCAGCGTCCTGACTGGACAGGGAGGTGGCTACACCTTC.

Written as DNA, the CDR3 is TGTGCCAGCGGGGATTTGTCTGGGACAGGGGTTCACGAGCAGTACTTC. Its translation is CASGDLSGTGVHEQYF. J is TRBJ2-7 and V is TRBV27, with 10 bases lining up with TRBD1. V shed 8 bases, J shed 5 bases, and the junction held 15 bases outside the gene matches. Germline assignment: CDR1 MNHEY and CDR2 SMNVEV (reference sequence). CDR3 size: 16 residues.

The chain is built from TRBV24-1 and TRBJ2-2, with a weak D call TRBD1 (6 bases). The V and J ends lost 7 bases and 1 base respectively, with 9 bases between them. The CDR3 spans 14 residues. The germline gives CDR1 KGHDR, CDR2 SFDVKD. CDR3 in DNA: TGTGCCACCAGCAGGGGAGAGAACACCGGGGAGCTGTTTTTT. Amino acids: CATSRGENTGELFF.

On this clone: Other DNA sequences of this sample code for an identical CDR3. This chain links TRBV5-1 with TRBJ2-7, with 12 bases fitting TRBD1. There are 16 residues in the CDR3. Germline V lookup: CDR1 SGHRS, CDR2 YFSETQ. Trimming cost V 0 bases and J 2 bases; bases outside gene matches: 3. CDR3 sequence: CASSLGGTGGPYEQYF. The CDR3 nucleotides are TGCGCCAGCAGCTTGGGAGGGACAGGGGGCCCCTACGAGCAGTACTTC.

This chain links TRBV28 with TRBJ1-3, with D possibly matching TRBD1 (5 bases). Per germline, CDR1 MDHEN and CDR2 SYDVKM. V lost 5 bases to trimming and J lost 0 bases, with 11 bases between them. This CDR3 contains 15 residues. The chain's CDR3 is CASSLRVVSGNTIYF. CDR3 nucleotide sequence: TGTGCCAGCAGTCTCAGGGTAGTCTCTGGAAACACCATATATTTT.

The chain joins TRBV7-2 to TRBJ2-1; D uncertain. V dropped 1 base and J dropped 3 bases, with 10 bases sitting between them. CDR1 is SGHTA and CDR2 is FQGNSA in the germline V gene. The CDR3 is made up of 15 amino acids. The CDR3 is CASSLGVVYYNEQFF. For the CDR3, the DNA is TGTGCCAGCAGCTTAGGTGTCGTCTACTACAATGAGCAGTTCTTC.

The chain combines TRBV5-6 with TRBJ1-6; D is undetermined. Trimming pared 7 bases from V and 9 bases from J, leaving 14 bases between. This CDR3 region has 13 residues. Germline V gene sequence: CDR1 SGHDT, CDR2 YYEEEE. CDR3 protein: CASQPRVGSPLHF. The CDR3 DNA sequence: TGTGCCAGCCAACCGAGGGTTGGTTCACCCCTCCACTTT.

The CDR3 spells CGLGGRHQPQHF. In DNA, the CDR3 is TGTGGTCTGGGGGGTCGTCATCAGCCCCAGCATTTT. V usage is TRBV28 and J usage is TRBJ1-5; D is perhaps TRBD1 (5 bases). The CDR3 loop spans 12 amino acids. CDR1 and CDR2 (germline): MDHEN, SYDVKM.

The chain recombines TRBV7-2 with TRBJ1-4; 8 nucleotides line up with TRBD1. CDR3 length: 15 residues. Germline values: CDR1 SGHTA, CDR2 FQGNSA. Trimming removed 3 bases from V and 7 bases from J; junction bases left unmatched: 7. The CDR3 DNA is TGTGCCAGCAGCTTGGCAGGGGGCTGGGGTGAAAAACTGTTTTTT. It is translated as CASSLAGGWGEKLFF.

This rearrangement joins TRBV11-3 to TRBJ2-7; possible D gene TRBD2, 6 bases. Germline loops: CDR1 SGHNT, CDR2 YENEEA. This CDR3 has 15 residues. V lost 1 base and J lost 2, with 12 bases in between. CDR3 coding DNA: TGTGCCAGCAGCTTAGGTTATGGACTACCCTACGAGCAGTACTTC. Translated, it gives CASSLGYGLPYEQYF.

The chain employs TRBV5-6 and TRBJ1-5; 9 bases are a match to TRBD1. Germline V gene data show CDR1 as SGHDT and CDR2 as YYEEEE. This CDR3 comprises 19 residues. With 2 bases clipped from V and 0 bases from J, the junction kept 12 bases outside the gene matches. CDR3 DNA sequence: TGTGCCAGCAGCTTAAGGGGGACAGGGCCGCCGAATAGCAATCAGCCCCAGCATTTT. Residues: CASSLRGTGPPNSNQPQHF. Based on the CDR3 plus reference TRBV5-6 and TRBJ1-5, the full variable domain is DAGVTQSPTHLIKTRGQQVTLRCSPKSGHDTVSWYQQALGQGPQFIFQYYEEEERQRGNFPDRFSGHQFPNYSSELNVNALLLGDSALYLCASSLRGTGPPNSNQPQHFGDGTRLSIL.

This rearrangement joins TRBV11-2 to TRBJ1-4; D gene unclear. The CDR3 sequence is 16 residues long. Germline assignment: CDR1 SGHAT and CDR2 FQNNGV. Trimming left V 6 bases short and J 3 bases short, with 17 bases between. This CDR3 reads CASSRINSEANEKLFF. CDR3 DNA sequence: TGTGCCAGCAGTCGAATAAACAGTGAAGCTAATGAAAAACTGTTTTTT.

The chain couples TRBV7-2 to TRBJ2-5; the match to TRBD1 covers 9 bases. V was clipped by 1 base and J by 4 bases; unmatched bases: 4. Germline-derived CDR1 and CDR2 are SGHTA and FQGNSA. This CDR3 spans 15 amino acids. The CDR3 protein is CASSLVTDRGETQYF. The CDR3 DNA follows: TGTGCCAGCAGCTTAGTTACGGACAGGGGAGAGACCCAGTACTTC. Based on the CDR3 plus reference TRBV7-2 and TRBJ2-5, the full variable domain is GAGVSQSPSNKVTEKGKDVELRCDPISGHTALYWYRQSLGQGLEFLIYFQGNSAPDKSGLPSDRFSAERTGGSVSTLTIQRTQQEDSAVYLCASSLVTDRGETQYFGPGTRLLVL.

The rearrangement joins TRBV18 to TRBJ1-4, with D possibly matching TRBD1 (5 bases). Deletions cut 4 bases from V and 1 base from J, with 7 bases between. Germline assignment: CDR1 KGHSH and CDR2 LQKENI. The CDR3 loop spans 14 amino acids. The CDR3 is CASSLRETNEKLFF. As DNA, the CDR3 is TGTGCCAGCTCACTCAGGGAAACTAATGAAAAACTGTTTTTT.

The rearrangement joins TRBV4-3 to TRBJ1-2, with 9 nucleotides matching TRBD1. The germline V gene encodes CDR1 LGHNA and CDR2 YSLEER. V trimming: 0 bases; J trimming: 0 bases; junction bases outside the gene matches: 8. CDR3 size: 18 residues. CDR3 in amino acids: CASSQDMGQGLANYGYTF. Here the CDR3 DNA reads TGCGCCAGCAGCCAAGATATGGGACAGGGCCTAGCTAACTATGGCTACACCTTC.

The chain recombines TRBV7-3 with TRBJ2-7; 13 bases match TRBD2. V trimming: 5 bases; J trimming: 5 bases; junction bases outside the gene matches: 15. The CDR3 has 18 residues. CDR1 is SGHTA and CDR2 is FQGTGA in the germline V gene. Here the CDR3 DNA reads TGTGCCAGCAGCCTCCTTGGACTAGCGGGGGCTCCTTTGCACGAGCAGTACTTC. Translating it yields CASSLLGLAGAPLHEQYF.

This chain links TRBV27 with TRBJ1-6; D is possibly TRBD1 (5 bases). V lost 6 bases, J lost 7 bases, and 13 bases lay in between. Germline values: CDR1 MNHEY, CDR2 SMNVEV (reference sequence). There are 14 residues in the CDR3. In DNA form, the CDR3 reads TGTGCCAGCAGGGGAATGGGGGGGAATTCACCCCTCCACTTT. Translation gives CASRGMGGNSPLHF.